Sequencing of this T cell receptor beta chain was carried out in a study of beta chain features in type 1 diabetes. Study findings and constraints: VDJ junctions from patients with type 1 diabetes contained fewer insertions and more deletions.

Naive, central memory, regulatory and stem cell-like memory cells within the CD4+ compartment were sorted using CD45RO/CCR7/CD25/CD127/CD95/CD27. Post-sort purity exceeded 95% for all sorted populations. This clone was recorded a few times. The antigen is not known. Expressed TCRB transcripts were sequenced because the isolated RNA had all been reverse transcribed beforehand. Method: immunoSEQ multiplex PCR; TCRdb's copy keeps in-frame clones and lacks some. The sample includes over 120,000 clones, just over 9% of them seen just once. Germline CDR1 and CDR2: SGHTA and FQGNSA. This CDR3 is 15 amino acids long. The J segment lost 7 bases and the V segment lost 5 bases, leaving 13 bases of the junction unmatched.

Material for sequencing was central memory CD4+ T cells from blood. The rearrangement joins TRBV7-2 to TRBJ2-7; 8 bases are a match to TRBD2. This TCR was recovered from a man between 18 and 35 years old in good health. The CDR3 is CASSLPGRGGLEQYF. CDR3 coding DNA: TGTGCCAGCAGCCTGCCGGGTCGGGGGGGCCTGGAGCAGTACTTC.